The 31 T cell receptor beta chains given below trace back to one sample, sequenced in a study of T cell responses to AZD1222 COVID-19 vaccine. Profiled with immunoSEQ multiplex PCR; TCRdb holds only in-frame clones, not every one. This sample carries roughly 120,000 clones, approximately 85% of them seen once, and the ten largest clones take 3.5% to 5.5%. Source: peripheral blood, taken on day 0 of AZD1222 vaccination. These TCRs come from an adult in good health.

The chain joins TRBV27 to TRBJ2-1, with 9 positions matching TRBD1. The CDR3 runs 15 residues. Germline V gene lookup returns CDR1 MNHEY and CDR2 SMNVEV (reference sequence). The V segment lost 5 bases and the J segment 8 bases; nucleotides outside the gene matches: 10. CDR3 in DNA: TGTGCCAGCAGTCCCACAGGGGGCGCAGGGGATGAGCAGTTCTTC. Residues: CASSPTGGAGDEQFF.

The CDR3 DNA is TGTGCCAGCAGCCTAGCGGGAGTGTCCCACAATGAGCAGTTCTTC. Residues: CASSLAGVSHNEQFF. The chain links TRBV6-5 to TRBJ2-1; 10 bases are a match to TRBD2. Germline values: CDR1 MNHEY, CDR2 SVGAGI. This CDR3 has 15 residues. The V gene end was trimmed by 6 bases and the J gene end by 5 bases; junction bases not matched to a gene: 7.

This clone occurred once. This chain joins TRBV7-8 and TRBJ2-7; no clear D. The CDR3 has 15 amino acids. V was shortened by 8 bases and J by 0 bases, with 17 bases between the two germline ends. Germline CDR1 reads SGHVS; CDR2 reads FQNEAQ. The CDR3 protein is CASQSGSVSSYEQYF. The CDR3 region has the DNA TGTGCCAGCCAGTCCGGCAGTGTGAGCTCCTACGAGCAGTACTTC.

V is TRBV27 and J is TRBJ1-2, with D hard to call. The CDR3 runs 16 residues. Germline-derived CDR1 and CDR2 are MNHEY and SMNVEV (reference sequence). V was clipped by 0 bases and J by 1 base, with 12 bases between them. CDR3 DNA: TGTGCCAGCAGTTTATCGAGGCAGCCTAATAACTATGGCTACACCTTC. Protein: CASSLSRQPNNYGYTF.

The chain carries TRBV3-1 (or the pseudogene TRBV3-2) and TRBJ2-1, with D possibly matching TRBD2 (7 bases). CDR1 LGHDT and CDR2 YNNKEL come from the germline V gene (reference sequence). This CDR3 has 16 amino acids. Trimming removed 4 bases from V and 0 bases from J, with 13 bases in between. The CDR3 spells CASSPGGSRSYNEQFF. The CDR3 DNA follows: TGTGCCAGCAGCCCGGGGGGCAGCCGCTCCTACAATGAGCAGTTCTTC.

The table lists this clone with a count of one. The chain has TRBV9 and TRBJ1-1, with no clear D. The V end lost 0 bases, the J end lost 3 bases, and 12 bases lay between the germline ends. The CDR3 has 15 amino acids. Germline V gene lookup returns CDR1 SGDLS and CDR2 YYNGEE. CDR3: CASSVGEGRYTEAFF. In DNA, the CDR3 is TGTGCCAGCAGCGTAGGTGAAGGGCGGTACACTGAAGCTTTCTTT. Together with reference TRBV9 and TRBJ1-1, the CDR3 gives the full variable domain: DSGVTQTPKHLITATGQRVTLRCSPRSGDLSVYWYQQSLDQGLQFLIQYYNGEERAKGNILERFSAQQFPDLHSELNLSSLELGDSALYFCASSVGEGRYTEAFFGQGTRLTVV.

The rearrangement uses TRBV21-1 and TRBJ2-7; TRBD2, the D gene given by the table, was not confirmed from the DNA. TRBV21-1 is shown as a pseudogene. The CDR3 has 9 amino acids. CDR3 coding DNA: TGTGCCAGCGTATACGAGCAGTACTTC. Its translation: CASVYEQYF.

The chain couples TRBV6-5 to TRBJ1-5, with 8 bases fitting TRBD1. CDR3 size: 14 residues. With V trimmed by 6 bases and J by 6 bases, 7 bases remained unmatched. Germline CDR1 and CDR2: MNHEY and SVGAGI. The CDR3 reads CASRPTGVAQPQHF. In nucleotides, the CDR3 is TGTGCCAGCAGGCCGACAGGGGTCGCTCAGCCCCAGCATTTT.

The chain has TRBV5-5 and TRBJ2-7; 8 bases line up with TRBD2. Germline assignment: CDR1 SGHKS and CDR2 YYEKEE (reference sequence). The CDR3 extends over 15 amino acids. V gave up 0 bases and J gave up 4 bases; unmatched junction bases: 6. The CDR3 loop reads CASSLGAGEDYEQYF. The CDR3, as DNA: TGTGCCAGCAGCTTGGGAGCGGGAGAGGATTACGAGCAGTACTTC.

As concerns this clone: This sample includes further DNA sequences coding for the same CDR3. Here the CDR3 DNA reads TGTGCCAGTAGTATAGAGAGAGGGGGCACTGAAGCTTTCTTT. It yields the protein CASSIERGGTEAFF. The chain has TRBV19 and TRBJ1-1; D perhaps matches TRBD1 (6 bases). The CDR3 totals 14 residues. The V gene lost 0 bases and the J gene lost 4 bases, with 9 bases spanning the gap. CDR1 is LNHDA, CDR2 SQIVND, per germline (reference sequence).

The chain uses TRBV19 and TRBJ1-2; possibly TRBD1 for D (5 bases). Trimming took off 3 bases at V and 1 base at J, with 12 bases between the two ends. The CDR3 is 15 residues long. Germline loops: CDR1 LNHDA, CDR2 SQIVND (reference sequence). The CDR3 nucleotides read TGTGCCAGTAGTATCGGGAGGGGACTTAACTATGGCTACACCTTC. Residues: CASSIGRGLNYGYTF.

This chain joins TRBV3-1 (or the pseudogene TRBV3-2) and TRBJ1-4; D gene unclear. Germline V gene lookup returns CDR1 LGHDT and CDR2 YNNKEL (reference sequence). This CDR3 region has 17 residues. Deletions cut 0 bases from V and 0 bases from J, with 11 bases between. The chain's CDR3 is CASSQERTPATNEKLFF. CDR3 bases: TGTGCCAGCAGCCAAGAAAGGACGCCCGCAACTAATGAAAAACTGTTTTTT.

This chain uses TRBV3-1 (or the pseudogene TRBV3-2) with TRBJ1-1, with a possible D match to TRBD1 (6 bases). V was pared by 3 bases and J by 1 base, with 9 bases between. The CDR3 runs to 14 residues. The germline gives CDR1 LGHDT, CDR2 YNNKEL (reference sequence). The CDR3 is CASSHDRRNTEAFF. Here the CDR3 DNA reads TGTGCCAGCAGCCATGACAGGAGGAACACTGAAGCTTTCTTT.

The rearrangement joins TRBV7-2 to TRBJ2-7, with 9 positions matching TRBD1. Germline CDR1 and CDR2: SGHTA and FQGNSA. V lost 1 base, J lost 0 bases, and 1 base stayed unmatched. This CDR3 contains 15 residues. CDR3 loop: CASSLGTGASYEQYF. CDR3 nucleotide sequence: TGTGCCAGCAGCTTAGGGACAGGGGCCTCCTACGAGCAGTACTTC.

The CDR3: CASSSGTGGLISEQYF. The CDR3 nucleotides read TGTGCCAGTAGCTCCGGGACAGGGGGCTTGATCAGCGAGCAGTACTTC. The J gene is TRBJ2-7, the V gene TRBV19; the match to TRBD1 covers 12 bases. This CDR3 is 16 amino acids long. Per germline, CDR1 LNHDA and CDR2 SQIVND (reference sequence). Trimming at V came to 6 bases and at J to 6 bases, leaving 12 bases not matched to a gene.

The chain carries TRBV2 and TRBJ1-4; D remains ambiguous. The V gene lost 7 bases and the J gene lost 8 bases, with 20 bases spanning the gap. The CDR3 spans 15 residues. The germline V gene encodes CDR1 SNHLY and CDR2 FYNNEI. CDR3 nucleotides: TGTGCCAGCATCAGAGAACTGGGATTTCGGGAAAAACTGTTTTTT. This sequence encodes CASIRELGFREKLFF.

This chain's CDR3 is CASSLADLRGGTEAFF. Here the CDR3 DNA reads TGCGCCAGCAGCTTGGCGGACTTACGAGGGGGCACTGAAGCTTTCTTT. This chain uses TRBV5-1 with TRBJ1-1; possible D gene TRBD1, 6 bases. CDR1 and CDR2 from the germline V gene are SGHRS and YFSETQ. This CDR3 region has 16 residues. Trimming removed 0 bases from V and 4 bases from J, with 16 bases in between.

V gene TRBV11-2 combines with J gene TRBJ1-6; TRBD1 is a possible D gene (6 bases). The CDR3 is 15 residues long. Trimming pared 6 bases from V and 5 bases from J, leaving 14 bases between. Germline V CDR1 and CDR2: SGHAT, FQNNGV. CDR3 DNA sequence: TGTGCCAGCAGGGACAGACACCTTAATAATTCACCCCTCCACTTT. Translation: CASRDRHLNNSPLHF.

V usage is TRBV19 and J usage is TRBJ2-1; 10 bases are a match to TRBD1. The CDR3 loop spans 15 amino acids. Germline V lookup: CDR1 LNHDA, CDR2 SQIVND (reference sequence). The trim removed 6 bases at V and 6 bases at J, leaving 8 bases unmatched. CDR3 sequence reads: CASRVTGGNSNEQFF. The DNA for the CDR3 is TGTGCCAGTAGGGTGACAGGGGGCAATTCCAATGAGCAGTTCTTC.

The CDR3 DNA reads TGTGCCAGCAGTTTGTTTCTCGCGGGAGGTTACAATGAGCAGTTCTTC. Amino acids: CASSLFLAGGYNEQFF. This chain uses TRBV28 with TRBJ2-1; 8 bases are shared with TRBD2. This CDR3 is built from 16 residues. Looked up from germline, CDR1 is MDHEN and CDR2 is SYDVKM. J lost 4 bases, V lost 3 bases, and 8 bases had no gene match.

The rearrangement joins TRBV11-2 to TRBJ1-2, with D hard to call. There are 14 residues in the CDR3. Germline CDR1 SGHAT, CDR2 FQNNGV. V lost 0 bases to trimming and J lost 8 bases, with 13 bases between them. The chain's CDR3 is CASSLDQKLGGYTF. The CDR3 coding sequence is TGTGCCAGCAGCTTAGATCAGAAGCTGGGAGGCTACACCTTC.

This CDR3 reads CASSHIPGQGSGETQYF. CDR3 DNA sequence: TGTGCCAGCTCACATATCCCGGGACAGGGTTCGGGGGAGACCCAGTACTTC. V and J are TRBV18 and TRBJ2-5, with TRBD1 matching over 9 bases. The CDR3 loop spans 17 amino acids. The germline V gene has CDR1 KGHSH and CDR2 LQKENI. The V segment lost 4 bases and the J segment 5 bases; nucleotides outside the gene matches: 14.

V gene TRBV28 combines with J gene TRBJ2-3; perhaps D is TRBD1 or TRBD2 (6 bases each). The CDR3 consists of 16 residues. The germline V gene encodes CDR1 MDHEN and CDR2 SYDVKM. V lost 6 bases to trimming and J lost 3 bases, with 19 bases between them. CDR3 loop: CASSPEGGGLTDTQYF. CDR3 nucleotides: TGTGCCAGCAGCCCGGAGGGTGGGGGCCTGACAGATACGCAGTATTTT.

This CDR3 reads CASSVSPFQGTGNTIYF. The CDR3 nucleotides are TGTGCCAGCAGCGTGAGTCCATTCCAGGGGACTGGAAACACCATATATTTT. The J gene is TRBJ1-3, the V gene TRBV9; a weak D match, TRBD1 (6 bases). CDR1 is SGDLS and CDR2 is YYNGEE in the germline V gene. V was shortened by 2 bases and J by 2 bases, with 17 bases between the two germline ends. The CDR3 extends over 17 amino acids.

The CDR3 loop is CASREGTMVSGYTF. CDR3 in DNA: TGTGCCAGCAGGGAAGGGACAATGGTTTCGGGCTACACCTTC. J is TRBJ1-2 and V is TRBV5-4, with D possibly TRBD1 on 6 matching bases. The V end was cut by 5 bases, the J end by 8 bases, with 19 bases between. This CDR3 is 14 amino acids long. Per the germline V gene, CDR1 is SGHNT and CDR2 is YYREEE (reference sequence).

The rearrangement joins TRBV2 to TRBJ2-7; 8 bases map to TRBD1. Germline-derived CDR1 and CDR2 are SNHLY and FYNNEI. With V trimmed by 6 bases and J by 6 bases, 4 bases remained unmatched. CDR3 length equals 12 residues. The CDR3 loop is CASRQGAIEQYF. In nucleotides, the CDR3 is TGTGCCAGCAGGCAGGGGGCCATCGAGCAGTACTTC.

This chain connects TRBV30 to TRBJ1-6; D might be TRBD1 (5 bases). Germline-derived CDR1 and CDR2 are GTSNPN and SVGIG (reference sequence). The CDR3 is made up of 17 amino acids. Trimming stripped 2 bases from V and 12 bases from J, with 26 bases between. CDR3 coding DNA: TGTGCCTGGAGTAAAAGGGCAGACAGCCTCCCGGTGAAACCCCTCCACTTT. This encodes CAWSKRADSLPVKPLHF.

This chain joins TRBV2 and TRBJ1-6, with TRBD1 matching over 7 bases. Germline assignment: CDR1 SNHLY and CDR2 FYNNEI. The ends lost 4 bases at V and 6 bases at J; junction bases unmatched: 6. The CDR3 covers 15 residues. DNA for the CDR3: TGTGCCAGCAGTGTCGGCAGGGGGATTAATTCACCCCTCCACTTT. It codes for CASSVGRGINSPLHF. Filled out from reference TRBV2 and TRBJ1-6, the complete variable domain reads EPEVTQTPSHQVTQMGQEVILRCVPISNHLYFYWYRQILGQKVEFLVSFYNNEISEKSEIFDDQFSVERPDGSNFTLKIRSTKLEDSAMYFCASSVGRGINSPLHFGNGTRLTVT.

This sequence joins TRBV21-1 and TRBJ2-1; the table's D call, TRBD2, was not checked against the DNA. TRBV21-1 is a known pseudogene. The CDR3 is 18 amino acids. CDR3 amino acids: CASSPGLADFPSYNEQFF. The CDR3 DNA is TGTGCCAGCAGCCCGGGACTAGCGGATTTTCCCTCCTACAATGAGCAGTTCTTC.

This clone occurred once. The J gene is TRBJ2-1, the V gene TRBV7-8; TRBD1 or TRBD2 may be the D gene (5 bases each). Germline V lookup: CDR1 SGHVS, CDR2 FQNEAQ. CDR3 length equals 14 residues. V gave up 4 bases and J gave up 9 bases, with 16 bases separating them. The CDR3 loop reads CASSSETGASEQFF. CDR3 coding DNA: TGTGCCAGCAGCTCAGAAACCGGGGCGAGTGAGCAGTTCTTC.

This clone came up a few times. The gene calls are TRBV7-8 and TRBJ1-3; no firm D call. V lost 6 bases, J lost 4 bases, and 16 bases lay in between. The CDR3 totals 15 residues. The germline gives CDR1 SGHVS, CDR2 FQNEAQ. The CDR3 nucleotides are TGTGCCAGCAGTTACACCGAGACGAGGGGAAACACCATATATTTT. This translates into CASSYTETRGNTIYF.